The count of the clone carrying this T cell receptor (beta chain) is one. The antigen remains undetermined. PBMCs were isolated at a quantity of at least 7 million per sample. The data were obtained in a study of blood T cells in healthy people across ages. Study overall: Per every two T cells, about one barcoded beta molecule was captured by template switching. General study findings and limits: Leaving the PBMCs unsorted stopped any conclusive comparison of naive versus antigen-experienced cells.

The germline gives CDR1 SGHTA, CDR2 FQGNSA. V dropped 3 bases and J dropped 5 bases, with 11 bases sitting between them. CDR3 length: 13 amino acids. For the second PCR, which ran for roughly 6 to 12 cycles, a sample-barcoded 5' primer and a J-beta primer mix were used. Every cDNA molecule carried a tag from a template-switch adaptor bearing 12 random nucleotides. TCRdb re-called the 5' RACE reads with MiXCR, one entry per CDR3 protein. This table has some 1.5 million distinct CDR3 sequences, approximately 43% appearing once. The sequenced sample was blood. The chain recombines TRBV7-2 with TRBJ2-7, with D uncertain. This clonotype was sampled from a woman in her late teens or twenties in good health. The CDR3 DNA follows: TGTGCCAGCAGCTTGCCACCTTCGAACGAGCAGTACTTC. It codes for CASSLPPSNEQYF.